The TCR beta chain under discussion was sequenced for a study of cytomegalovirus exposure and HLA in healthy donors. This CDR3 contains 15 residues. CDR1 is PRHDT and CDR2 is FYEKMQ in the germline V gene (reference sequence). Unmatched junction bases numbered 6, after V lost 5 bases and J lost 0 bases. With 60 Vbeta and 13 Jbeta primers, the PCR was carried out. Using immunoSEQ multiplex PCR, the repertoire was profiled, and TCRdb retains in-frame clones only, with some absent. The sample carries roughly 97,000 clones, 76% recorded once. This TCR derives from a woman younger than 30 in good health and CMV-seropositive. Sequencing was performed on PBMCs. The chain carries TRBV13 and TRBJ2-7, with TRBD2 matching 8 bases. CDR3 bases: TGTGCCAGCAGCCGGGGGGGGCAGACCTCCTACGAGCAGTACTTC. Translation: CASSRGGQTSYEQYF.